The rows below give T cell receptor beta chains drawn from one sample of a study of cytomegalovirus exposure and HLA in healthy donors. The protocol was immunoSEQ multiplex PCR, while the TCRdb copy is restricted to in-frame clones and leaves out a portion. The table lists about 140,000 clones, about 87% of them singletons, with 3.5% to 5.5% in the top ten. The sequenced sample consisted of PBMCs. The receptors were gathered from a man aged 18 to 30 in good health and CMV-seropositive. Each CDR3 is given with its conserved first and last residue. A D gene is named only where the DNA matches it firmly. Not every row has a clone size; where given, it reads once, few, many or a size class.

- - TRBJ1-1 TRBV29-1 CSVVRVMNTEAFF TGCAGCGTTGTCCGAGTTATGAACACTGAAGCTTTCTTT
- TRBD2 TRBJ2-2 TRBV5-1 CASSHLAGLDTGELFF TGCGCCAGCAGCCACTTAGCGGGATTGGACACCGGGGAGCTGTTTTTT
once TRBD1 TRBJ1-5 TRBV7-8 CASSQIGTGSNQPQHF TGTGCCAGCAGCCAAATCGGGACAGGGAGCAATCAGCCCCAGCATTTT
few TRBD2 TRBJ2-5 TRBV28 CASSSLGLAAGETQYF TGTGCCAGCAGTTCCCTGGGACTAGCGGCCGGGGAGACCCAGTACTTC
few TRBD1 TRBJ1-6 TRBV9 CASSVGQGGSPLHF TGTGCCAGCAGCGTAGGACAGGGTGGGTCACCCCTCCACTTT
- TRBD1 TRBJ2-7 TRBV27 CASARTGSGEQYF TGTGCCAGCGCAAGGACAGGGTCAGGCGAGCAGTACTTC
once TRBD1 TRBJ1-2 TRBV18 CASSPRDSSHYGYTF TGTGCCAGCTCACCACGGGACAGCTCGCACTATGGCTACACCTTC
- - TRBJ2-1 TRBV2 CASSVEAVYNEQFF TGTGCCAGCAGTGTAGAAGCGGTTTACAATGAGCAGTTCTTC
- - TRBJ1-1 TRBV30 CAWRNRVGTEAFF TGTGCCTGGAGAAACAGGGTTGGCACTGAAGCTTTCTTT
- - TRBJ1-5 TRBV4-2 CASSPGLGNQPQHF TGTGCCAGCAGTCCAGGGCTGGGCAATCAGCCCCAGCATTTT
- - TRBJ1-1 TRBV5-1 CASSLAVNTEAFF TGCGCCAGCAGCTTGGCAGTGAACACTGAAGCTTTCTTT
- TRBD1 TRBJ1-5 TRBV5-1 CASSSTGENQPQHF TGCGCCAGCAGTTCCACAGGGGAGAATCAGCCCCAGCATTTT
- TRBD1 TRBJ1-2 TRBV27 CASKVGQAPYDYTF TGTGCCAGCAAGGTCGGACAGGCACCTTATGACTACACCTTC
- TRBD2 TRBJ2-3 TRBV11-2 CASTPGGAGTQYF TGTGCCAGCACCCCGGGGGGGGCCGGAACGCAGTATTTT
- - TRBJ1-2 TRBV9 CASSPTGGDTYGYTF TGTGCCAGCAGCCCGACGGGAGGCGATACCTATGGCTACACCTTC
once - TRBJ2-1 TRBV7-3 CASSLGGSEQFF TGTGCCAGCAGCTTAGGTGGGAGTGAGCAGTTCTTC
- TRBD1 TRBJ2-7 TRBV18 CASSPGQGVAYEQYF TGTGCCAGCTCACCGGGACAGGGGGTTGCCTACGAGCAGTACTTC
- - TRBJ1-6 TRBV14 CASSQGAPSSSYNSPLHF TGTGCCAGCAGCCAAGGGGCCCCTTCCAGCTCCTATAATTCACCCCTCCACTTT
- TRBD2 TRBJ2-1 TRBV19 CASSGRLVVADEQFF TGTGCCAGTAGCGGGAGGCTAGTTGTTGCCGATGAGCAGTTCTTC
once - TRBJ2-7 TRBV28 CASSSETYEQYF TGTGCCAGCAGTTCGGAGACCTACGAGCAGTACTTC
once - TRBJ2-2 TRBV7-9 CASSLATLTGELFF TGTGCCAGCAGCTTAGCGACTCTCACCGGGGAGCTGTTTTTT
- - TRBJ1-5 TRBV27 CASSLDSYSNQPQHF TGTGCCAGCAGTCTTGACAGCTATAGCAATCAGCCCCAGCATTTT
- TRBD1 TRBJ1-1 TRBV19 CASRTGTGSPNTEAFF TGTGCCAGTAGGACCGGGACAGGATCACCGAACACTGAAGCTTTCTTT
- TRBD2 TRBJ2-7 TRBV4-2 CASSQSGGRSYEQYF TGTGCCAGCAGCCAAAGCGGGGGGCGATCCTACGAGCAGTACTTC
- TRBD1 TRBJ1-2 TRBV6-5 CASSRNRGSNYGYTF TGTGCCAGCAGCCGGAACAGGGGATCCAACTATGGCTACACCTTC
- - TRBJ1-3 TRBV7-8 CASSGQPYLAGNTIYF TGTGCCAGCAGTGGACAACCGTATTTGGCTGGAAACACCATATATTTT
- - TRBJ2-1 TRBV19 CASSTGDEYNEQFF TGTGCCAGTAGTACGGGAGACGAGTACAATGAGCAGTTCTTC
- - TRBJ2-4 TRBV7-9 CASSSLEDWRNIQYF TGTGCCAGCAGCTCCCTCGAGGATTGGAGAAACATTCAGTACTTC
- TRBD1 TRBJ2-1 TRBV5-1 CASSLYGQALGDNEQFF TGCGCCAGCAGCTTGTATGGACAGGCCCTCGGGGACAATGAGCAGTTCTTC
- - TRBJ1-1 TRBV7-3 CASSLGVANTEAFF TGTGCCAGCAGCTTAGGTGTGGCGAACACTGAAGCTTTCTTT
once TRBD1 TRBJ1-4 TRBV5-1 CASSTLRTGDEKLFF TGCGCCAGCAGCACGCTCCGGACAGGGGATGAAAAACTGTTTTTT
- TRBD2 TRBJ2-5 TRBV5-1 CASRAWTSGIETQYF TGCGCCAGCAGGGCCTGGACTAGCGGGATAGAGACCCAGTACTTC
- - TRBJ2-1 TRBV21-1 CASSKGHEQFF TGTGCCAGCAGCAAGGGCCACGAGCAGTTCTTC
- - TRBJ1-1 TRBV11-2 CASSFQATEAFF TGTGCCAGCAGCTTCCAAGCGACTGAAGCTTTCTTT
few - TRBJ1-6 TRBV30 CASWEAANSPLHF TGTGCCTCCTGGGAGGCCGCGAATTCACCCCTCCACTTT
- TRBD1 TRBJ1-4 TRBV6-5 CASSYSNRGREKLFF TGTGCCAGCAGTTACTCGAACAGGGGGCGTGAAAAACTGTTTTTT
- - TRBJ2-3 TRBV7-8 CASSRGIPGRQYF TGTGCCAGCAGCAGGGGGATTCCCGGACGGCAGTATTTT
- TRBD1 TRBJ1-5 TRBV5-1 CASSPGTGNQPQHF TGCGCCAGCAGCCCCGGGACAGGCAATCAGCCCCAGCATTTT
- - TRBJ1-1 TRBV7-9 CASSLVFNTEAFF TGTGCCAGCAGCTTAGTATTCAACACTGAAGCTTTCTTT
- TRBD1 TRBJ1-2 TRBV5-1 CASSLDGQGNYGYTF TGCGCCAGCAGCTTGGACGGACAGGGAAACTATGGCTACACCTTC
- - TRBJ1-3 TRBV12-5 CASKGEGNTIYF TGTGCTAGTAAGGGGGAAGGGAACACCATATATTTT
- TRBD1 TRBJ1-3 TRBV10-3 CAISESLGQGELSGNTIYF TGTGCCATCAGTGAGTCTCTGGGACAGGGTGAGCTCTCTGGAAACACCATATATTTT